Below are 7 T cell receptor beta chains sequenced from a single sample in a study of blood T cell repertoires in COVID-19. Profiled with immunoSEQ multiplex PCR; TCRdb holds only in-frame clones, not every one. Of about 130,000 clones in the sample, 65% to 90% were seen once. Sequencing was carried out using peripheral blood. These receptors were taken from a woman older than 75 with acute or convalescent COVID-19.

The gene calls are TRBV9 and TRBJ1-2; D unresolved. CDR1 is SGDLS, CDR2 YYNGEE, per germline. The CDR3 covers 13 residues. V lost 4 bases and J 2 bases, leaving 9 bases between the germline ends. CDR3 in DNA: TGTGCCAGCAGCAACCGCAGGAACTATGGCTACACCTTC. The encoded protein is CASSNRRNYGYTF.

The chain employs TRBV3-1 (or the pseudogene TRBV3-2) and TRBJ1-2, with D possibly matching TRBD1 (6 bases). With 1 base removed from V and 6 bases from J, the gap between germline ends came to 12 bases. The germline gives CDR1 LGHDT, CDR2 YNNKEL (reference sequence). There are 14 residues in the CDR3. The CDR3 protein is CASSQGSQGNGYTF. CDR3 in DNA: TGTGCCAGCAGCCAAGGATCACAGGGTAATGGCTACACCTTC.

This chain links TRBV18 with TRBJ1-2, with D perhaps TRBD1 (5 bases). The CDR3 is 16 residues long. The ends were cut back, 2 bases at V and 2 bases at J, with 15 bases in the middle. CDR1 and CDR2 from the germline V gene are KGHSH and LQKENI. The CDR3 DNA follows: TGTGCCAGCTCACCATCGCCGACAGACGTCAACTATGGCTACACCTTC. Residues: CASSPSPTDVNYGYTF.

The chain links TRBV10-3 to TRBJ2-3, with 8 nucleotides matching TRBD2. Germline trimming cut 6 bases from V and 0 bases from J; bases unmatched to any gene: 2. Germline V gives CDR1 ENHRY, CDR2 SYGVKD. This CDR3 has 14 residues. The CDR3 is CAIRRGESTDTQYF. Written as DNA, the CDR3 is TGTGCCATCAGGCGGGGGGAAAGCACAGATACGCAGTATTTT.

The chain employs TRBV20-1 and TRBJ2-5; 10 bases align to TRBD2. This CDR3 region has 17 residues. V shed 3 bases, J shed 5 bases, and the junction held 15 bases outside the gene matches. In germline, CDR1 is DFQATT, CDR2 SNEGSKA (reference sequence). CDR3 DNA: TGCAGTGCTAGTGCCCCTAGCGGGGGTGGTGATAGGGAGACCCAGTACTTC. This encodes CSASAPSGGGDRETQYF.

V gene TRBV3-1 (or the pseudogene TRBV3-2) combines with J gene TRBJ1-2, with 7 nucleotides matching TRBD1. The CDR3 has 15 amino acids. Germline-derived CDR1 and CDR2 are LGHDT and YNNKEL (reference sequence). Losses at the gene ends were 4 bases for V and 6 bases for J; bases not matched to a gene: 11. In DNA form, the CDR3 reads TGTGCCAGCAGCCGGAGGCCCGGACAGGAGAATGGCTACACCTTC. Its translation: CASSRRPGQENGYTF.

This clone is a singleton in its sample. The J gene is TRBJ1-2, the V gene TRBV7-3, with D unresolved. The V and J ends lost 2 bases and 13 bases respectively, with 14 bases between them. The CDR3 extends over 12 amino acids. In germline, CDR1 is SGHTA, CDR2 FQGTGA. CDR3 in DNA: TGTGCCAGCAGCTTACCTCAGACACCCATCACCTTC. Its protein is CASSLPQTPITF.